This T cell receptor (beta chain) emerged from a study of blood T cells in healthy people across ages. Study results and caveats: Changes in expanded clonotypes were possibly confounded, as the CMV status of donors was unknown. Naive CD4+ cell counts and diversity both ran higher in long-lived than in aged donors.

Using a J-beta primer mix together with a sample-barcoded 5' primer, a second PCR was run for roughly 7 to 11 cycles. Each CDR3 protein is one row after TCRdb ran MiXCR on the 5' RACE reads. The table includes about 930,000 distinct CDR3 sequences, around 29% detected once. As for this clonotype: Its antigen is unidentified.

This CDR3 comprises 15 residues. The ends were cut back, 1 base at V and 2 bases at J, with 11 bases in the middle. Germline lookup yields CDR1 SEHNR and CDR2 FQNEAQ (reference sequence). Collection of 9 to 10 milliliters of peripheral blood was performed for each donor. This sample was shared with a second study, whose subject was T cells of mothers and their children. That paper notes: Samples were obtained from three healthy Caucasian mothers and their six children.

The receptor was derived from a woman between 40 and 50 years old in good health. Sequenced: blood. V and J are TRBV7-9 and TRBJ2-5; tentatively, D is TRBD1 or TRBD2 (5 bases each). This CDR3 reads CASSLDGTPQETQYF. CDR3 DNA sequence: TGTGCCAGCAGCTTAGATGGGACCCCTCAAGAGACCCAGTACTTC.